This is a list of T cell receptor beta chains from one sample in a study of blood T cell repertoires in COVID-19. The data were produced by immunoSEQ multiplex PCR, yet TCRdb's version contains in-frame clones alone and is incomplete. The sample contains about 50,000 clones, around 86% of which appear only once. Sample: peripheral blood. The receptors derive from a human donor in a cohort sampled during active COVID-19. The CDR3 runs from the conserved cysteine through the conserved F or W. The D gene is left open where the match is weak. Expanded clones are given a class, and other clones once, few, many or no size at all.

.,.,TRBV7-2,15,TRBJ1-1,CASSLWEQANTEAFF,TGTGCCAGCAGCTTATGGGAACAGGCGAACACTGAAGCTTTCTTT
.,.,TRBV5-1,15,TRBJ1-2,CASSFGLTATYGYTF,TGCGCCAGCAGCTTTGGGTTAACAGCCACCTATGGCTACACCTTC
.,TRBD2,TRBV5-1,13,TRBJ2-1,CASRPSGSNEQFF,TGCGCCAGCCGGCCTAGCGGGAGCAATGAGCAGTTCTTC
many,TRBD2,TRBV15,19,TRBJ2-7,CATSRDRGMTSGSSYEQYF,TGTGCCACCAGCAGAGATCGGGGGATGACTAGCGGTAGCTCCTACGAGCAGTACTTC
.,TRBD1,TRBV27,13,TRBJ1-2,CASRSTGGYGYTF,TGTGCCAGCAGGTCAACAGGGGGCTATGGCTACACCTTC
once,TRBD1,TRBV18,15,TRBJ2-7,CASSPLSGQGSEQYF,TGTGCCAGCTCACCCCTCTCAGGACAGGGTAGCGAGCAGTACTTC
.,.,TRBV6-5,14,TRBJ1-2,CASSYSDGDYGYTF,TGTGCCAGCAGTTACTCGGACGGGGACTATGGCTACACCTTC
.,.,TRBV30,14,TRBJ1-6,CAWSAGRVDSPLHF,TGTGCCTGGAGTGCCGGGAGGGTGGATTCACCCCTCCACTTT
.,TRBD1,TRBV2,15,TRBJ1-2,CASSEEGRGFSGYTF,TGTGCCAGCAGTGAAGAGGGCAGGGGGTTCTCTGGCTACACCTTC
.,.,TRBV5-4,13,TRBJ2-7,CASSFGQNYEQYF,TGTGCCAGCAGCTTTGGTCAGAACTACGAGCAGTACTTC
.,TRBD1,TRBV19,16,TRBJ2-5,CASSTGRGQHQETQYF,TGTGCCAGTAGTACAGGTAGGGGGCAACACCAAGAGACCCAGTACTTC
.,.,TRBV7-3,13,TRBJ1-1,CASSSTQDTEAFF,TGTGCCAGCAGCTCGACGCAGGACACTGAAGCTTTCTTT
.,TRBD2,TRBV4-3,16,TRBJ2-2,CASSQEIAGATGELFF,TGCGCCAGCAGCCAAGAAATAGCGGGGGCCACCGGGGAGCTGTTTTTT
.,TRBD2,TRBV3-1/TRBV3-2,16,TRBJ2-1,CASSQGGGLAANEQFF,TGTGCCAGCAGCCAAGGAGGGGGACTAGCGGCCAATGAGCAGTTCTTC
few,TRBD1,TRBV19,14,TRBJ1-2,CASSAGQGRYGYTF,TGTGCCAGTAGTGCCGGACAGGGGAGGTATGGCTACACCTTC
.,.,TRBV19,12,TRBJ2-3,CASSDRLDTQYF,TGTGCCAGTAGTGATAGACTGGATACGCAGTATTTT
few,.,TRBV2,15,TRBJ1-3,CASSEFPRDGNTIYF,TGTGCCAGCAGTGAATTTCCCAGGGATGGAAACACCATATATTTT
once,TRBD1,TRBV9,15,TRBJ2-7,CASSVGSGGLSEQYF,TGTGCCAGCAGCGTAGGCTCAGGGGGTTTGAGCGAGCAGTACTTC
once,.,TRBV5-8,16,TRBJ2-3,CASSLDPRGWADTQYF,TGTGCCAGCAGCTTGGATCCGAGGGGGTGGGCAGATACGCAGTATTTT
.,.,TRBV18,14,TRBJ2-3,CASSPKGDPDTQYF,TGTGCCAGCTCACCAAAGGGAGACCCAGATACGCAGTATTTT
.,TRBD2,TRBV7-6,15,TRBJ2-7,CASSLGLSSGYEQYF,TGTGCCAGCAGCTTAGGATTGTCTAGCGGGTACGAGCAGTACTTC
.,.,TRBV7-9,14,TRBJ1-1,CASSIKQGYTEAFF,TGTGCCAGCAGTATCAAACAGGGTTACACTGAAGCTTTCTTT
.,.,TRBV24-1,13,TRBJ1-1,CATRGDGDTEAFF,TGTGCCACCAGAGGGGATGGGGACACTGAAGCTTTCTTT
.,TRBD1,TRBV9,15,TRBJ1-4,CASSSGTGVGEKLFF,TGTGCCAGCAGCTCCGGGACAGGGGTCGGGGAAAAACTGTTTTTT
.,TRBD1,TRBV7-3,17,TRBJ2-6,CASSRGTENSGANVLTF,TGTGCCAGCAGCCGAGGGACAGAGAACTCTGGGGCCAACGTCCTGACTTTC
.,.,TRBV21-1,14,TRBJ2-7,CASSRDRGFGEQYF,TGTGCCAGCAGCCGGGACAGGGGTTTCGGAGAGCAGTACTTC
.,.,TRBV9,16,TRBJ2-3,CASSVTASALTDTQYF,TGTGCCAGCAGCGTTACCGCGTCCGCGCTGACAGATACGCAGTATTTT
.,.,TRBV4-2,16,TRBJ2-7,CASSQPAARARYEQYF,TGTGCCAGCAGCCAACCCGCCGCGAGGGCCCGCTACGAGCAGTACTTC
.,.,TRBV7-2,16,TRBJ1-1,CASSVGGTGGNTEAFF,TGTGCCAGCAGCGTGGGAGGAACTGGAGGGAACACTGAAGCTTTCTTT
.,.,TRBV15,14,TRBJ1-4,CATSRDRSVEKLFF,TGTGCCACCAGCAGAGATAGGAGCGTTGAAAAACTGTTTTTT
.,TRBD1,TRBV27,13,TRBJ1-2,CASSMTGLDGYTF,TGTGCCAGCAGTATGACAGGGTTGGATGGCTACACCTTC
.,.,TRBV5-4,13,TRBJ1-2,CASSRGGSYGYTF,TGTGCCAGCAGCAGAGGGGGTTCCTATGGCTACACCTTC
.,.,TRBV6-5,15,TRBJ1-4,CASSHRQQTNEKLFF,TGTGCCAGCAGTCACCGACAGCAAACTAATGAAAAACTGTTTTTT
.,TRBD2,TRBV5-1,13,TRBJ2-7,CASRPNPGGEQYF,TGCGCCAGCAGACCCAACCCGGGGGGAGAGCAGTACTTC
few,TRBD2,TRBV7-9,15,TRBJ2-5,CASSLARGGQETQYF,TGTGCCAGCAGCTTAGCCCGGGGGGGACAAGAGACCCAGTACTTC
.,TRBD2,TRBV5-1,15,TRBJ2-1,CASSDLGTTRNEQFF,TGCGCCAGCAGCGACCTCGGGACTACACGCAATGAGCAGTTCTTC
.,.,TRBV5-6,16,TRBJ2-7,CASSRRGVAGRYEQYF,TGTGCCAGCAGCCGTAGGGGTGTGGCGGGACGCTACGAGCAGTACTTC
.,.,TRBV13,15,TRBJ2-1,CASSLGVSSYNEQFF,TGTGCCAGCAGCTTAGGGGTTAGCTCCTACAATGAGCAGTTCTTC
.,.,TRBV11-2,15,TRBJ1-1,CASSSRGWGNTEAFF,TGTGCCAGCAGCTCTAGGGGTTGGGGAAACACTGAAGCTTTCTTT
.,.,TRBV7-2,16,TRBJ2-1,CASSLVQAGTDTSQFF,TGTGCCAGCAGCTTAGTGCAGGCGGGGACCGATACTTCGCAGTTCTTC
many,.,TRBV2,13,TRBJ1-2,CASRDSLNYGYTF,TGTGCCAGCAGGGACAGTCTCAACTATGGCTACACCTTC